This entry describes one T cell receptor beta chain. The target antigen is unknown. Each CDR3 protein gets one entry after TCRdb re-called the reads with MiXCR. The sample shows over 100,000 distinct CDR3 sequences, around 28% of them seen only once. The entry originates in a study of T cell repertoires in cytomegalovirus infection. As for the study in general: Indicated by public TCR beta signatures were CMV infection and matching HLA type.

The receptor was derived from a human donor in good health (CMV status not recorded). Some clones in this sample may be carry-over from other donors' samples. The sample was CD8+ T cells from cultured PBMCs, taken from culture after CMV antigen stimulation.

The CDR3 sequence is CASSPGTFGNSPLHF. For the CDR3, the DNA is TGTGCCAGCAGCCCGGGGACATTCGGAAATTCACCCCTCCACTTT. The chain recombines TRBV11-2 with TRBJ1-6; tentatively, D is TRBD1 (6 bases). Trimming removed 5 bases from V and 7 bases from J, with 15 bases in between. CDR3 length: 15 amino acids. Germline V gene sequence: CDR1 SGHAT, CDR2 FQNNGV. The variable domain in full, completed from reference TRBV11-2 and TRBJ1-6, reads EAGVAQSPRYKIIEKRQSVAFWCNPISGHATLYWYQQILGQGPKLLIQFQNNGVVDDSQLPKDRFSAERLKGVDSTLKIQPAKLEDSAVYLCASSPGTFGNSPLHFGNGTRLTVT.